This T cell receptor (beta chain) appears in the sequencing data of a study of cytomegalovirus exposure and HLA in healthy donors. Nominally healthy donors were sampled, though unrecorded immune exposures were likely. The V gene's germline CDR1 is MDHEN and CDR2 SYDVKM. Trimming shortened V by 8 bases and J by 1 base, and 2 bases separated the two germline ends. This CDR3 is built from 10 residues. Vbeta (60) and Jbeta (13) primers were used in the PCR. Measured with immunoSEQ multiplex PCR; TCRdb has only the in-frame clones, and not every one. The repertoire holds some 200,000 clones, with about 81% as singletons.

J is TRBJ1-1 and V is TRBV28, with no clear D. This sequence was found in a woman between 18 and 29 years old in good health and CMV-seronegative. The sample consisted of PBMCs. The CDR3 protein is CASRNTEAFF. Here the CDR3 DNA reads TGTGCCAGCCGGAACACTGAAGCTTTCTTT. Based on the CDR3 plus reference TRBV28 and TRBJ1-1, the full variable domain is DVKVTQSSRYLVKRTGEKVFLECVQDMDHENMFWYRQDPGLGLRLIYFSYDVKMKEKGDIPEGYSVSREKKERFSLILESASTNQTSMYLCASRNTEAFFGQGTRLTVV.